Detailed here is one T cell receptor (beta chain). TCRdb analysed the 5' RACE reads with MiXCR anew, one entry per CDR3 protein. The sample shows more than 300,000 distinct CDR3 sequences, roughly 15% of them seen only once. These data belong to a study of T-cell memory formation after mild COVID-19. Trimming took 5 bases from V and 3 from J, leaving 10 bases between them. CDR3 length: 13 residues. From germline, CDR1 is LGHNA and CDR2 YNFKEQ. The sequenced sample consisted of PBMCs or a T cell subset sorted from them (not recorded which). The V and J genes are TRBV4-2 and TRBJ1-2; tentatively, D is TRBD1 (6 bases). The source is a man younger than 35 who had mild COVID-19 (a few samples of this study predate the infection). Cell type and time point are not known. The CDR3 region is CASSEGGDYGYTF. The DNA of the CDR3 is TGTGCCAGCAGCGAAGGGGGGGACTATGGCTACACCTTC.